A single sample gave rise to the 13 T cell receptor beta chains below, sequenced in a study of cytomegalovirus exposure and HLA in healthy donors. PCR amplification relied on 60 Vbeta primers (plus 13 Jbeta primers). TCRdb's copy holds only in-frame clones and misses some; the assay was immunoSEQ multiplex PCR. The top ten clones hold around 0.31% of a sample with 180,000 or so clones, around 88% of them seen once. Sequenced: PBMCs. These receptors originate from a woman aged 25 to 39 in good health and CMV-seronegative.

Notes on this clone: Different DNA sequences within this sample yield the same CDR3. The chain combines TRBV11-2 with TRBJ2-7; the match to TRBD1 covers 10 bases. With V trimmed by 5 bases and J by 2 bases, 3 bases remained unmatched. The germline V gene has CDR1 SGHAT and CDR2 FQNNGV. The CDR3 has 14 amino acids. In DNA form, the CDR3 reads TGTGCCAGCAGCCTTGGACAGGGGGCCTACGAGCAGTACTTC. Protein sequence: CASSLGQGAYEQYF.

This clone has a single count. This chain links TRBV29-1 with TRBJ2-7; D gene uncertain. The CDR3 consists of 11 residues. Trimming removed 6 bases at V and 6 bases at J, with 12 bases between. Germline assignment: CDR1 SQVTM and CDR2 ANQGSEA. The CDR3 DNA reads TGCAGCGTAGGAACCAGGATCGAGCAGTACTTC. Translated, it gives CSVGTRIEQYF.

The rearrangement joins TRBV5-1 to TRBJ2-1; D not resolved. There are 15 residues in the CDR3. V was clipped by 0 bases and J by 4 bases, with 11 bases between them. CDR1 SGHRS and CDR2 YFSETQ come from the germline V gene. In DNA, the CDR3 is TGCGCCAGCAGCTTGGCCCCACTACCTTACAATGAGCAGTTCTTC. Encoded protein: CASSLAPLPYNEQFF.

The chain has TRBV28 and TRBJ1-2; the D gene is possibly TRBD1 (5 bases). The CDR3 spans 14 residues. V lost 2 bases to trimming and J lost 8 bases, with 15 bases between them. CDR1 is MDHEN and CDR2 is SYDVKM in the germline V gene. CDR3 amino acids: CASSLAGQGEGYTF. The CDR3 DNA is TGTGCCAGCAGTTTAGCCGGGCAGGGTGAGGGCTACACCTTC.

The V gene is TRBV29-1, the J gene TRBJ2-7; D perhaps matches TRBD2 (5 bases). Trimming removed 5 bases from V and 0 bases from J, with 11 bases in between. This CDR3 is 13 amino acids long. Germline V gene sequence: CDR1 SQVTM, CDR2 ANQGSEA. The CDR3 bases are TGCAGCGTTTGGGGAGAAAGCTCCTACGAGCAGTACTTC. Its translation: CSVWGESSYEQYF.

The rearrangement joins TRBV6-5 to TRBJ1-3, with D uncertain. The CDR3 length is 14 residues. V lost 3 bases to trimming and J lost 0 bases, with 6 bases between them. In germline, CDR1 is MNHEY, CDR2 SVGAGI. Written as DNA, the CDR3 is TGTGCCAGCAGTTATGAGAGCTCTGGAAACACCATATATTTT. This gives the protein CASSYESSGNTIYF.

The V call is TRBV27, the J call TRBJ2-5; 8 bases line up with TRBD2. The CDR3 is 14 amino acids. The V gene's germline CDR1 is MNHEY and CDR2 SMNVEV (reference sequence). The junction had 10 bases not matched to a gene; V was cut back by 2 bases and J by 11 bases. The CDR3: CASSLKRLAGEQYF. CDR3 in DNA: TGTGCCAGCAGTTTAAAGCGGCTAGCGGGTGAGCAGTACTTC.

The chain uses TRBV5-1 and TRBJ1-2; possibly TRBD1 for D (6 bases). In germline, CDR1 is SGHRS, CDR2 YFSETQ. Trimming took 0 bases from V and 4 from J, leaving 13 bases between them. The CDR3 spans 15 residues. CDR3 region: CASSLEAGQTYGYTF. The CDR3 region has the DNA TGCGCCAGCAGCTTGGAAGCTGGACAGACCTATGGCTACACCTTC.

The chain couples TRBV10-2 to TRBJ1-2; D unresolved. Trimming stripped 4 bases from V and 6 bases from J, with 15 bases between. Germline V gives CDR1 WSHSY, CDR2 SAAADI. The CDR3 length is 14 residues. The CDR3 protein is CASSVRGWIDGYTF. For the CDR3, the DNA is TGCGCCAGCAGTGTAAGAGGGTGGATTGATGGCTACACCTTC.

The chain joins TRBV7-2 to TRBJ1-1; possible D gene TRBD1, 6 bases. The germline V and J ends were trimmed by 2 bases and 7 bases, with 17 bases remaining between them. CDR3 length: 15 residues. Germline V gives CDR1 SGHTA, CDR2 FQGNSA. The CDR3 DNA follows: TGTGCCAGCAGCTTATGGGCGGAGACAGGCTTTGAAGCTTTCTTT. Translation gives CASSLWAETGFEAFF.

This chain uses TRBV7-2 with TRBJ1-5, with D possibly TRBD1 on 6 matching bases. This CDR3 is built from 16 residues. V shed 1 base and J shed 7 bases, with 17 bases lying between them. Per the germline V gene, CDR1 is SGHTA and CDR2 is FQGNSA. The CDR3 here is CASSLVGRGTRQPQHF. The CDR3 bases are TGTGCCAGCAGCTTAGTAGGCAGGGGCACACGCCAGCCCCAGCATTTT.

CDR3 protein: CASGGQGQNTEAFF. The DNA for the CDR3 is TGCGCCAGCGGGGGACAGGGGCAAAACACTGAAGCTTTCTTT. The chain joins TRBV5-1 to TRBJ1-1, with TRBD1 matching over 10 bases. Germline CDR1 is SGHRS and CDR2 is YFSETQ. V dropped 7 bases and J dropped 2; count of bases not matched to a gene: 5. The CDR3 contains 14 residues.

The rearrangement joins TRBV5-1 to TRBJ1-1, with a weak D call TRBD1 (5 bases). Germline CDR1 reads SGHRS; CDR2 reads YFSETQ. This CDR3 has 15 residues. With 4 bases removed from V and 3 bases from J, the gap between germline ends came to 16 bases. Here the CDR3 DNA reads TGCGCCAGCAGCCAATCTCGACAGTGGGACACTGAAGCTTTCTTT. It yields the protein CASSQSRQWDTEAFF.